The rows below give T cell receptor beta chains drawn from one sample of a study of T cell changes during pregnancy in multiple sclerosis. Only in-frame clones appear in the TCRdb table, and some are missing; sequencing was by immunoSEQ multiplex PCR. The data contain about 79,000 clones, around 93% of them seen just once; the ten biggest clones take up less than 0.85%. Source: peripheral blood, taken in the second trimester of pregnancy. Receptor source: a female donor in good health, enrolled as a control in a pregnancy study. Each CDR3 is given with its conserved first and last residue. D genes are given only for firm matches. The size entry is marked missing in some rows and otherwise reads once, few, many or a size class.

V gene: TRBV19
J gene: TRBJ2-1
clone size: once
D gene: TRBD1
CDR3 DNA: TGTGCCAGTAGTATCGGACAGGGGACCTACAATGAGCAGTTCTTC
CDR3 protein: CASSIGQGTYNEQFF

V gene: TRBV5-5
J gene: TRBJ2-7
clone size: -
D gene: -
CDR3 DNA: TGTGCCAGCAGCTCGGACTCAATACCCCCCCACGAGCAGTACTTC
CDR3 protein: CASSSDSIPPHEQYF

V gene: TRBV7-9
J gene: TRBJ2-1
clone size: -
D gene: TRBD2
CDR3 DNA: TGTGCCAGCAGCAAAACTAGCGGGGGTAATGAGCAGTTCTTC
CDR3 protein: CASSKTSGGNEQFF

V gene: TRBV7-9
J gene: TRBJ2-3
clone size: -
D gene: TRBD1
CDR3 DNA: TGTGCCAGCCGCACAGGGGGCGGGGCGACAGATACGCAGTATTTT
CDR3 protein: CASRTGGGATDTQYF

V gene: TRBV15
J gene: TRBJ2-4
clone size: -
D gene: -
CDR3 DNA: TGTGCCACCAGCAGGAGGGAGTTAGCCAAAAACATTCAGTACTTC
CDR3 protein: CATSRRELAKNIQYF

V gene: TRBV5-5
J gene: TRBJ1-6
clone size: -
D gene: -
CDR3 DNA: TGTGCCAGCAGCTTGGGGCCGGCGGGGGACCTCGACTCCCTCCACTTT
CDR3 protein: CASSLGPAGDLDSLHF

V gene: TRBV7-2
J gene: TRBJ1-2
clone size: -
D gene: -
CDR3 DNA: TGTGCCAGCAGCTTAGAACAGACCCTTAACTATGGCTACACCTTC
CDR3 protein: CASSLEQTLNYGYTF

V gene: TRBV21-1
J gene: TRBJ2-7
clone size: once
D gene: -
CDR3 DNA: TGTGCCAGCAGCAAAGGGCGGGGGAGAAAGACCTACGAGCAGTACTTC
CDR3 protein: CASSKGRGRKTYEQYF

V gene: TRBV6-5
J gene: TRBJ1-1
clone size: -
D gene: -
CDR3 DNA: TGTGCCAGCAGTTATTTAAGGGGCGGCACTGAAGCTTTCTTT
CDR3 protein: CASSYLRGGTEAFF

V gene: TRBV7-2
J gene: TRBJ1-6
clone size: -
D gene: -
CDR3 DNA: TGTGCCAGCAGCTCTCACGGTCTACAGGGCTCGAGTTCACCCCTCCACTTT
CDR3 protein: CASSSHGLQGSSSPLHF

V gene: TRBV5-1
J gene: TRBJ1-4
clone size: -
D gene: TRBD1
CDR3 DNA: TGCGCCAGCAGCTGGGGTGTGGGGACAGAGAAACTGTTTTTT
CDR3 protein: CASSWGVGTEKLFF

V gene: TRBV6-5
J gene: TRBJ2-3
clone size: -
D gene: -
CDR3 DNA: TGTGCCAGCAGTAAAGATCAGGGGATTGGAGATACGCAGTATTTT
CDR3 protein: CASSKDQGIGDTQYF

V gene: TRBV11-1
J gene: TRBJ1-1
clone size: once
D gene: -
CDR3 DNA: TGTGCCAGCAGCTTAAAACAGTTCCCTGAAGCTTTCTTT
CDR3 protein: CASSLKQFPEAFF

V gene: TRBV7-9
J gene: TRBJ1-3
clone size: -
D gene: TRBD1
CDR3 DNA: TGTGCCAGTCAGGGGGAGTCTGGAAACACCATATATTTT
CDR3 protein: CASQGESGNTIYF

V gene: TRBV7-6
J gene: TRBJ2-7
clone size: once
D gene: TRBD1
CDR3 DNA: TGTGCCAGCACATCGGGGACAGGAGCCTACGAGCAGTACTTC
CDR3 protein: CASTSGTGAYEQYF

V gene: TRBV23-1
J gene: TRBJ2-1
clone size: few
D gene: -
CDR3 DNA: TGCGCCAGCAGTCAATCCCGCCAGGGAGGCCCTGGACTTGGCGGACGGGGGCAGTTCTTC
CDR3 protein: CASSQSRQGGPGLGGRGQFF

V gene: TRBV5-5
J gene: TRBJ1-1
clone size: -
D gene: TRBD1
CDR3 DNA: TGTGCCAGCAGCTACAGGGGGCAGGGAAACACTGAAGCTTTCTTT
CDR3 protein: CASSYRGQGNTEAFF

V gene: TRBV2
J gene: TRBJ1-5
clone size: few
D gene: -
CDR3 DNA: TGTGCCAGCAGCGAGGCGGGGAGAGGTCAGCCCCAGCATTTT
CDR3 protein: CASSEAGRGQPQHF

V gene: TRBV4-3
J gene: TRBJ2-7
clone size: -
D gene: -
CDR3 DNA: TGCGCCAGCAGCCAAGGTTACAGTCCTCAGTTTCCCTACGAGCAGTACTTC
CDR3 protein: CASSQGYSPQFPYEQYF

V gene: TRBV11-2
J gene: TRBJ1-2
clone size: -
D gene: TRBD1
CDR3 DNA: TGTGCCAGCAACTTACTGACAGGGACCTATGGCTACACCTTC
CDR3 protein: CASNLLTGTYGYTF

V gene: TRBV12-5
J gene: TRBJ2-7
clone size: once
D gene: TRBD2
CDR3 DNA: TGTGCTAGTGGTTCGGGACTAACCTACGAGCAGTACTTC
CDR3 protein: CASGSGLTYEQYF

V gene: TRBV4-2
J gene: TRBJ2-2
clone size: -
D gene: TRBD2
CDR3 DNA: TGTGCCAGCAGCCAAGATACGCGGGGGGGATCTGGGACCGGGGAGCTGTTTTTT
CDR3 protein: CASSQDTRGGSGTGELFF

V gene: TRBV6-5
J gene: TRBJ1-1
clone size: -
D gene: -
CDR3 DNA: TGTGCCAGCAGTTACTCGACAAGGATGAACACTGAAGCTTTCTTT
CDR3 protein: CASSYSTRMNTEAFF

V gene: TRBV29-1
J gene: TRBJ1-2
clone size: -
D gene: TRBD1
CDR3 DNA: TGCAGCGTTGTTGGGTCAGGGGGCCGTGATGGCTACACCTTC
CDR3 protein: CSVVGSGGRDGYTF

V gene: TRBV25-1
J gene: TRBJ2-7
clone size: -
D gene: TRBD2
CDR3 DNA: TGTGCCAGCAGTGTGGCGGGGGGGTACGAGCAGTACTTC
CDR3 protein: CASSVAGGYEQYF

V gene: TRBV7-2
J gene: TRBJ2-7
clone size: few
D gene: TRBD2
CDR3 DNA: TGTGCCAGCAGCGAAGCTAGCGGGGGGTCCCCTCCGGGCGAGCAGTACTTC
CDR3 protein: CASSEASGGSPPGEQYF

V gene: TRBV15
J gene: TRBJ2-6
clone size: -
D gene: TRBD1
CDR3 DNA: TGTGCCACCAGCATAGGGACAGGGATCTCTGGGGCCAACGTCCTGACTTTC
CDR3 protein: CATSIGTGISGANVLTF

V gene: TRBV9
J gene: TRBJ2-7
clone size: -
D gene: TRBD1
CDR3 DNA: TGTGCCAGCAGCGCATACTCACAGGGGAACTACGAGCAGTACTTC
CDR3 protein: CASSAYSQGNYEQYF

V gene: TRBV5-4
J gene: TRBJ1-1
clone size: -
D gene: TRBD1
CDR3 DNA: TGTGCCAGCAGCGGGACAGCGAACACTGAAGCTTTCTTT
CDR3 protein: CASSGTANTEAFF

V gene: TRBV6-5
J gene: TRBJ1-6
clone size: -
D gene: TRBD1
CDR3 DNA: TGTGCCAGCAGGCGGGACAGGGTTATGTCACCCCTCCACTTT
CDR3 protein: CASRRDRVMSPLHF

V gene: TRBV7-9
J gene: TRBJ1-2
clone size: -
D gene: TRBD1
CDR3 DNA: TGTGCCAGCAGCTGGCGGGACAGGGAGACCTATGGCTACACCTTC
CDR3 protein: CASSWRDRETYGYTF

V gene: TRBV7-2
J gene: TRBJ2-1
clone size: -
D gene: -
CDR3 DNA: TGTGCCAGCAGCCCTCCATGGGGCAGAAATGAGCAGTTCTTC
CDR3 protein: CASSPPWGRNEQFF

V gene: TRBV27
J gene: TRBJ1-2
clone size: -
D gene: TRBD1
CDR3 DNA: TGTGCCACCCAGGGGGCGAACTATGGCTACACCTTC
CDR3 protein: CATQGANYGYTF

V gene: TRBV5-6
J gene: TRBJ1-5
clone size: -
D gene: TRBD1
CDR3 DNA: TGTGCCAGCAGCCTGACCGGGACAGGTAATCAGCCCCAGCATTTT
CDR3 protein: CASSLTGTGNQPQHF

V gene: TRBV6-6
J gene: TRBJ1-2
clone size: -
D gene: -
CDR3 DNA: TGTGCCAGCAGTTCCCAAGAAGTCTACGGTGGCTACACCTTC
CDR3 protein: CASSSQEVYGGYTF

V gene: TRBV30
J gene: TRBJ1-1
clone size: -
D gene: TRBD1
CDR3 DNA: TGTGCCTGGAGCTCCCCGAGACAGGGGAGGAGGACTGAAGCTTTCTTT
CDR3 protein: CAWSSPRQGRRTEAFF

V gene: TRBV25-1
J gene: TRBJ2-7
clone size: -
D gene: -
CDR3 DNA: TGTGCCAGCAGTGTGGGGGGTCCCTACGAGCAGTACTTC
CDR3 protein: CASSVGGPYEQYF

V gene: TRBV4-3
J gene: TRBJ1-2
clone size: -
D gene: -
CDR3 DNA: TGCGCCAGCAGCCAAGTGAGAGGGGGTCCCTATGGCTACACCTTC
CDR3 protein: CASSQVRGGPYGYTF

V gene: TRBV7-3
J gene: TRBJ1-1
clone size: -
D gene: TRBD1
CDR3 DNA: TGTGCCAGCAGCACGGCAGGGGGCACTGAAGCTTTCTTT
CDR3 protein: CASSTAGGTEAFF

V gene: TRBV7-9
J gene: TRBJ2-1
clone size: -
D gene: TRBD1
CDR3 DNA: TGTGCCAGCACCAATATGGGGACAGGTTACAATGAGCAGTTCTTC
CDR3 protein: CASTNMGTGYNEQFF

V gene: TRBV7-2
J gene: TRBJ2-5
clone size: -
D gene: -
CDR3 DNA: TGTGCCAGCAGCTTAGAAAGCCCAGGGTTGGGAGAGACCCAGTACTTC
CDR3 protein: CASSLESPGLGETQYF

V gene: TRBV9
J gene: TRBJ1-5
clone size: -
D gene: TRBD1
CDR3 DNA: TGTGCCAGCAGCGTTGGACAGGGACCCAATCAGCCCCAGCATTTT
CDR3 protein: CASSVGQGPNQPQHF

V gene: TRBV15
J gene: TRBJ1-1
clone size: large
D gene: -
CDR3 DNA: TGTGCCACCAGCAGCGCAGGCAGGGGAGAAAGAACTGAAGCTTTCTTT
CDR3 protein: CATSSAGRGERTEAFF

V gene: TRBV7-2
J gene: TRBJ2-5
clone size: -
D gene: TRBD2
CDR3 DNA: TGTGCCAGCAGCCTCCGGAGCGGGGGGCTCCAAGAGACCCAGTACTTC
CDR3 protein: CASSLRSGGLQETQYF

V gene: TRBV2
J gene: TRBJ1-2
clone size: once
D gene: -
CDR3 DNA: TGTGCCAGCAGGACCCCGGGGGGGTTCTATGGCTACACCTTC
CDR3 protein: CASRTPGGFYGYTF

V gene: TRBV6-1
J gene: TRBJ1-1
clone size: -
D gene: -
CDR3 DNA: TGTGCCAGCAGTGAAGTCGGGGCAGGGAGGGTGGGGATGAACACTGAAGCTTTCTTT
CDR3 protein: CASSEVGAGRVGMNTEAFF

V gene: TRBV2
J gene: TRBJ2-2
clone size: once
D gene: -
CDR3 DNA: TGTGCCAGCAGTAGTGACTCCAGCACCGGGGAGCTGTTTTTT
CDR3 protein: CASSSDSSTGELFF

V gene: TRBV19
J gene: TRBJ1-2
clone size: -
D gene: -
CDR3 DNA: TGTGCCAGTAGCAAACAGGGCTCATCTTCGGGCTACACCTTC
CDR3 protein: CASSKQGSSSGYTF

V gene: TRBV5-6
J gene: TRBJ2-2
clone size: -
D gene: -
CDR3 DNA: TGTGCCAGCAGCTTGTATTCTAACACCGGGGAGCTGTTTTTT
CDR3 protein: CASSLYSNTGELFF

V gene: TRBV5-6
J gene: TRBJ1-3
clone size: -
D gene: -
CDR3 DNA: TGTGCCAGCAGCCCGGGGACTCGGGGGAGTTCTGGAAACACCATATATTTT
CDR3 protein: CASSPGTRGSSGNTIYF

V gene: TRBV6-5
J gene: TRBJ2-7
clone size: -
D gene: -
CDR3 DNA: TGTGCCAGCAGTTATCTGTCCGAGCAGTACTTC
CDR3 protein: CASSYLSEQYF

V gene: TRBV27
J gene: TRBJ2-1
clone size: -
D gene: -
CDR3 DNA: TGTGCCAGCAGTTTCTCTAGCTCCTACAATGAGCAGTTCTTC
CDR3 protein: CASSFSSSYNEQFF

V gene: TRBV5-5
J gene: TRBJ1-1
clone size: -
D gene: -
CDR3 DNA: TGTGCCAGCAGCTTGCTTCTAGCAGTTATGAACACTGAAGCTTTCTTT
CDR3 protein: CASSLLLAVMNTEAFF